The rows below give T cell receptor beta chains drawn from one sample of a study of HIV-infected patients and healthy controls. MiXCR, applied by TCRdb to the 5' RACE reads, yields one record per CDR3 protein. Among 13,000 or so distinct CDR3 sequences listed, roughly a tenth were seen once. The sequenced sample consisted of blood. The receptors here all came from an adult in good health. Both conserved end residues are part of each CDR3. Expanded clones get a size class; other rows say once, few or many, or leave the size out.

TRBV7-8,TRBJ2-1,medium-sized,CASTELAGAAISYNEQFF
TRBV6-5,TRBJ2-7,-,CASKSEASFYEQYF
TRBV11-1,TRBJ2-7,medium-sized,CASSPGTGAYEQYF
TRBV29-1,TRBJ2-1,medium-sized,CTMIGLSHNEQFF
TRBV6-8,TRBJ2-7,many,CASSYGPRVYEQYF
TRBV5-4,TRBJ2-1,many,CASSLSSGNSYNEQFF
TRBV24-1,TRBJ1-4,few,CATSDSTNEKLFF
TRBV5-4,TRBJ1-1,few,CASSTRTGGDTEAFF
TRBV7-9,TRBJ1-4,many,CASSSDRVEKLFF
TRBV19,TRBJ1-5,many,CASSISYRGTYSNQPQHF
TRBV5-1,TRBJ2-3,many,CASSPILGLAGDTQYF
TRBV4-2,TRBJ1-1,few,CASSQPGQVNTEAFF
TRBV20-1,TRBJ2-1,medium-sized,CSAREVGEKGLAGERGEQFF
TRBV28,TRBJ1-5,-,CASAGQGAINQPQHF
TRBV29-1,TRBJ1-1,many,CSGGEEGTEAFF
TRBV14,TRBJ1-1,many,CASSQDRVGSTEAFF
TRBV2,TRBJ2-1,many,CASSELGGRGFF
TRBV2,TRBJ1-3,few,CASSDGTYSGNTIYF
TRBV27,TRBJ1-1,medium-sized,CASRDQGVEAFF
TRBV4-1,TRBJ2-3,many,CASSQGPAILSTDTQYF
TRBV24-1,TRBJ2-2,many,CATGTAGLAYTGELFF
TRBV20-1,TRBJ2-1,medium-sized,CSAPPRTYNEQFF
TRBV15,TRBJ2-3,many,CATSRSSGLADTDTQYF
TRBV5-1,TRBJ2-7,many,CASRLVTSAEQYF
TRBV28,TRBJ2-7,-,CASSSTGGPDEQYF
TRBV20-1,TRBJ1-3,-,CSARVSGVESGNTIYF
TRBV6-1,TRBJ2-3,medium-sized,CASRAQPEGDTQYF
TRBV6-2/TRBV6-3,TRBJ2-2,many,CASSYGDRRAGELFF
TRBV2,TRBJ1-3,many,CASSTQLGDRRYRRNTIYF
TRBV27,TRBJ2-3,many,CASSLVRATSTDTQYF
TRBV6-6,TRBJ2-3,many,CASSYPGGDTQYF
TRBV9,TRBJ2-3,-,CASSEGLAGSIDTQYF
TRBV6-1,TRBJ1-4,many,CTSSEEKLFF
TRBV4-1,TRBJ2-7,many,CASSASSGSTYEQYF
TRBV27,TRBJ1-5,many,CASSLLSGGDGNQPQHF
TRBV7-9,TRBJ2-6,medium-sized,CASSLASTYSGANVLTF
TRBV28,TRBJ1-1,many,CASSSGTRNTEAFF
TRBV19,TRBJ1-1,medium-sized,CASSTRGPLNTEAFF
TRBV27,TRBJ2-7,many,CASSSLRGGLYEQYF
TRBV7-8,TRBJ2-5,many,CASSLGRVETQYF
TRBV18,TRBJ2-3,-,CASSPDGTDTQYF
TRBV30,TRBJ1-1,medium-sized,CAWNLAKSTEAFF
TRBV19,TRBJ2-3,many,CASSMLEGGTDTQYF
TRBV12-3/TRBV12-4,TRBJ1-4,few,CASSFEGARNEKLFF
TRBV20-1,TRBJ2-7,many,CSARTGHEQYF